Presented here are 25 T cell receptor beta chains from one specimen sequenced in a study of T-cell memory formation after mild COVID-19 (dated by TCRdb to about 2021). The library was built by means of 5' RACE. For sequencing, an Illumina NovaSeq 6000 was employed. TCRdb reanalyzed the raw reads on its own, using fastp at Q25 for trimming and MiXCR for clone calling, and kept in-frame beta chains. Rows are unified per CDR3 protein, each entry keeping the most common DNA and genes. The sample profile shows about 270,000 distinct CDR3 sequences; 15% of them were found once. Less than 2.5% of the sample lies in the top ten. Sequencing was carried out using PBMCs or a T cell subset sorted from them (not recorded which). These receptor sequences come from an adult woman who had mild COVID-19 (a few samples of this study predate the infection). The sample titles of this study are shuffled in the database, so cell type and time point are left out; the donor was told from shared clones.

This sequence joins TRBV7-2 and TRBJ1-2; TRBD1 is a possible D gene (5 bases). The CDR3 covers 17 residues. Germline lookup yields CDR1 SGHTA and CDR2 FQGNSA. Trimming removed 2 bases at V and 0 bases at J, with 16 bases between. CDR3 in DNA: TGTGCCAGCAGCTTACGGCCTATGGACAAAGCTAACTATGGCTACACCTTC. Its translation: CASSLRPMDKANYGYTF.

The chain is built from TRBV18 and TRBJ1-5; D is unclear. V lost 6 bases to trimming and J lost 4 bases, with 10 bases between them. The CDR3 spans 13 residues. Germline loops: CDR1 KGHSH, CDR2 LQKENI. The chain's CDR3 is CASSRTLNQPQHF. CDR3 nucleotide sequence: TGTGCCAGCTCCCGGACGCTTAATCAGCCCCAGCATTTT.

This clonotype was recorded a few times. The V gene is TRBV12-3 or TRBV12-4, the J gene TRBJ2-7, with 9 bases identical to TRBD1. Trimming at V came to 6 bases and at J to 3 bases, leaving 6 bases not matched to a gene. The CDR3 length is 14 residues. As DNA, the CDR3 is TGTGCCAGCAGCCTCCGGGACAGGGTCTACGAGCAGTACTTC. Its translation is CASSLRDRVYEQYF.

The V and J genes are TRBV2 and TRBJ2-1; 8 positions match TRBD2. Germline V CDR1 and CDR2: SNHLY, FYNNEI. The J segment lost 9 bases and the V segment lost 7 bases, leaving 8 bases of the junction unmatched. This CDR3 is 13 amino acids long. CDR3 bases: TGTGCCAGCAATCCCGGGGGGGTGGGTGAGCAGTTCTTC. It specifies CASNPGGVGEQFF.

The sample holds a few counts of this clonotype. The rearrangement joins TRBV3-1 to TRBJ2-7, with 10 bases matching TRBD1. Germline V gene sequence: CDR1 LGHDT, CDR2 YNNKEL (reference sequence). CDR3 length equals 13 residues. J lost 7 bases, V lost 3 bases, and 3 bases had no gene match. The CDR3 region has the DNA TGTGCCAGCAGCCACGACAGGGGGCAGGAGCAGTACTTC. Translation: CASSHDRGQEQYF.

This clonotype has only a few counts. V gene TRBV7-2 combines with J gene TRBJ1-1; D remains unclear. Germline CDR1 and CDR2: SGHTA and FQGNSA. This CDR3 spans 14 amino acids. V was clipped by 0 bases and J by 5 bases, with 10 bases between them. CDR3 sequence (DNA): TGTGCCAGCAGCTTAGCTGGTTCCGGAACTGAAGCTTTCTTT. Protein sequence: CASSLAGSGTEAFF.

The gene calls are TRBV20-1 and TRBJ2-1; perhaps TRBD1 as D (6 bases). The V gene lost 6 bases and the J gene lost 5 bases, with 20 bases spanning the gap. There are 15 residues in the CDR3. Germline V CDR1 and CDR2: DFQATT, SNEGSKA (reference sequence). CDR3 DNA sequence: TGCAGTGCCCAGGCCGACAGGTCTATTCACAATGAGCAGTTCTTC. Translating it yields CSAQADRSIHNEQFF.

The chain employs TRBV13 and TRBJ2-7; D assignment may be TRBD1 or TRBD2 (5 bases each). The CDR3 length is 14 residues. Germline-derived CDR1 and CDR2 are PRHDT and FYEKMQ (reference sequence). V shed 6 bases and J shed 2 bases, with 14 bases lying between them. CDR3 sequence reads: CASRVRGRTYEQYF. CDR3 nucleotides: TGTGCCAGCAGGGTCCGGGGCCGGACCTACGAGCAGTACTTC.

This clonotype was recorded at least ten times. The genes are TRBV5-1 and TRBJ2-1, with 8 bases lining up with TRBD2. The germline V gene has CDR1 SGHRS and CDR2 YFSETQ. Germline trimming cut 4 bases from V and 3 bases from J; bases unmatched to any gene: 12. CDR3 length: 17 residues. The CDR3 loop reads CASSGSSGGALYNEQFF. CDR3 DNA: TGCGCCAGCAGCGGCTCTTCCGGGGGGGCCCTCTACAATGAGCAGTTCTTC.

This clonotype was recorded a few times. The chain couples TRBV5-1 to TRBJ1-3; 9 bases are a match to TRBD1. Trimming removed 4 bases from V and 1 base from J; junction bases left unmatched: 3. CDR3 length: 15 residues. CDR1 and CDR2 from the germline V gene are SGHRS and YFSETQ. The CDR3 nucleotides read TGCGCCAGCAGCCCAGGGACAGGGTCTGGAAACACCATATATTTT. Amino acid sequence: CASSPGTGSGNTIYF.

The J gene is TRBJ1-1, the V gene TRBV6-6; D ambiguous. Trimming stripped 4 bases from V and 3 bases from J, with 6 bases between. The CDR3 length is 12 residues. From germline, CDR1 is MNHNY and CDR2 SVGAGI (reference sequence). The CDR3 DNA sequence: TGTGCCAGCAGTTTTAGATACACTGAAGCTTTCTTT. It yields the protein CASSFRYTEAFF.

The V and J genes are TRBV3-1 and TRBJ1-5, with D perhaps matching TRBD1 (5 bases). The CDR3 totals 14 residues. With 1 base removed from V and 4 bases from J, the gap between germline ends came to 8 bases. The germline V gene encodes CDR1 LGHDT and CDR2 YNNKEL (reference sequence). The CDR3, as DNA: TGTGCCAGCAGCCAAGCAGGGTATAATCAGCCCCAGCATTTT. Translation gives CASSQAGYNQPQHF.

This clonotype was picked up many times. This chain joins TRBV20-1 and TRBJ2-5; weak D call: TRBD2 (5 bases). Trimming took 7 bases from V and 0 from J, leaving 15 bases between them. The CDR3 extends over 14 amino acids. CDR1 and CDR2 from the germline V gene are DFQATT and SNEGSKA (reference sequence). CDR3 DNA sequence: TGCAGTGTCAAGGGCGCGGGTTACCAAGAGACCCAGTACTTC. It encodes CSVKGAGYQETQYF.

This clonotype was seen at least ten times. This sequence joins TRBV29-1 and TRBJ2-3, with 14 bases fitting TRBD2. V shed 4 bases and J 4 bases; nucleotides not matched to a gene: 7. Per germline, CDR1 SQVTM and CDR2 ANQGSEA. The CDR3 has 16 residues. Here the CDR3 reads CSVAGTSGSSSDTQYF. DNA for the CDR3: TGCAGCGTTGCCGGGACTAGCGGGAGTTCATCAGATACGCAGTATTTT.

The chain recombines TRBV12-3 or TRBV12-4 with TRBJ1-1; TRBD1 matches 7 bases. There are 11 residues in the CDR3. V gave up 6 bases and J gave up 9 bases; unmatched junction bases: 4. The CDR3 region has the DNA TGTGCCAGCAGGCACAGGGGCCAAGCTTTCTTT. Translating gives CASRHRGQAFF.

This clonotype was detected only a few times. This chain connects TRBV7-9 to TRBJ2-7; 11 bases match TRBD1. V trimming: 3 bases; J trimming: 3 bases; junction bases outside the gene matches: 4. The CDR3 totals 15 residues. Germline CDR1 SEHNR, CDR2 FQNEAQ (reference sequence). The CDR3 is CASSFGTGGNYEQYF. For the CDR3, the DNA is TGTGCCAGCAGCTTCGGGACAGGGGGTAACTACGAGCAGTACTTC. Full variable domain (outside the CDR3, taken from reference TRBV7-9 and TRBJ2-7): DTGVSQNPRHKITKRGQNVTFRCDPISEHNRLYWYRQTLGQGPEFLTYFQNEAQLEKSRLLSDRFSAERPKGSFSTLEIQRTEQGDSAMYLCASSFGTGGNYEQYFGPGTRLTVT.

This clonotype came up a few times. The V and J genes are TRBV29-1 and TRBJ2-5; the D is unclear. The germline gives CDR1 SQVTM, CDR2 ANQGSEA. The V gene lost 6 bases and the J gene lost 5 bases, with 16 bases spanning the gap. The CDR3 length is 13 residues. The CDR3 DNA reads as TGCAGCGTCCCAACCCCGCCTCTGGAGACCCAGTACTTC. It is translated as CSVPTPPLETQYF. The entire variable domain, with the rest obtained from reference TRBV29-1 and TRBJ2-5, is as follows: SAVISQKPSRDICQRGTSLTIQCQVDSQVTMMFWYRQQPGQSLTLIATANQGSEATYESGFVIDKFPISRPNLTFSTLTVSNMSPEDSSIYLCSVPTPPLETQYFGPGTRLLVL.

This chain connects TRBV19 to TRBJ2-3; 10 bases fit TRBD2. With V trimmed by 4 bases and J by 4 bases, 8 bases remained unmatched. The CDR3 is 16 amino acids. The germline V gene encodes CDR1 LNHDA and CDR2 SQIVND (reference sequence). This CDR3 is CASSTPSGTSADTQYF. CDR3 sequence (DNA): TGTGCCAGTAGTACCCCCTCCGGGACTAGCGCAGATACGCAGTATTTT.

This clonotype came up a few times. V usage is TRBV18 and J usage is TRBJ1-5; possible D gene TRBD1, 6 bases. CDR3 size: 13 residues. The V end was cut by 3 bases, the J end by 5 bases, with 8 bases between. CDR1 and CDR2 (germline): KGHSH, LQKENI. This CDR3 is CASSPSGDQPQHF. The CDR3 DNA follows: TGTGCCAGCTCACCGTCAGGGGATCAGCCCCAGCATTTT.

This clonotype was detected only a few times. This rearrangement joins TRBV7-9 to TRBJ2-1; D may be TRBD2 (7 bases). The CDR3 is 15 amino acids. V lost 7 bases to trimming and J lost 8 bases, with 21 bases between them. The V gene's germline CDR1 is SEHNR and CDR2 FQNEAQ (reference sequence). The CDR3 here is CASNKGGGPSDEQFF. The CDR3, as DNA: TGTGCCAGCAACAAAGGGGGAGGGCCCTCGGATGAGCAGTTCTTC.

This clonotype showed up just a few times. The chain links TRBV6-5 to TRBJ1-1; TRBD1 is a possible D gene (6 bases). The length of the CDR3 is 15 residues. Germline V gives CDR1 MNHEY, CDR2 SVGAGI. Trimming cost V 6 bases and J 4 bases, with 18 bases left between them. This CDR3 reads CASRGTGIGGTEAFF. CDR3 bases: TGTGCCAGCAGGGGTACAGGGATAGGAGGCACTGAAGCTTTCTTT.

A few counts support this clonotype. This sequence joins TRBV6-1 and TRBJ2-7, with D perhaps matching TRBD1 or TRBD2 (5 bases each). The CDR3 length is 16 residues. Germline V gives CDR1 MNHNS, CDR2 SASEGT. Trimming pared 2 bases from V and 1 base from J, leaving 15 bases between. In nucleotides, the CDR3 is TGTGCCAGCAGTGAAATCGGGATGGGGGTTTCCTACGAGCAGTACTTC. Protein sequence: CASSEIGMGVSYEQYF.

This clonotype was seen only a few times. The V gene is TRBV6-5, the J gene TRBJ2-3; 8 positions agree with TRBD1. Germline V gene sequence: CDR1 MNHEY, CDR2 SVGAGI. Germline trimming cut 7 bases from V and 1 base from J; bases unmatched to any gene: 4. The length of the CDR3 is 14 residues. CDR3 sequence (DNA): TGTGCCAGCATTGAGACAGGGGGCACAGATACGCAGTATTTT. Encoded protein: CASIETGGTDTQYF.

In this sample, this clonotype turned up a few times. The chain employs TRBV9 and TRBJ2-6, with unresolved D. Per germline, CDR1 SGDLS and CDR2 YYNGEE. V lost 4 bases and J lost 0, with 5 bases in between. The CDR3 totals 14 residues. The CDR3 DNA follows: TGTGCCAGCAGCCGAAACTCTGGGGCCAACGTCCTGACTTTC. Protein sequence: CASSRNSGANVLTF.

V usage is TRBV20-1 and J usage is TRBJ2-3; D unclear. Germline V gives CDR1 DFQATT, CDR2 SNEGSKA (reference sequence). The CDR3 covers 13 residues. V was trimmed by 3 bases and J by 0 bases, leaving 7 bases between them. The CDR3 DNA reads TGCAGTGCTAGCCGGCCAAGCACAGATACGCAGTATTTT. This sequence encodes CSASRPSTDTQYF.